This T cell receptor (beta chain) was sequenced for a study of cytomegalovirus exposure and HLA in healthy donors (dated by TCRdb to 2017 to 2019). For context, the study as a whole: An earlier analysis of 587 of the donors reported 276 Gb of sequence data and around 110 million unique TCR beta sequences obtained from around 180 million T cells. An early release covering roughly 640 HLA-typed donors comprised about 300 gigabases of sequencing data and around 80 million unique TCR sequences. Of the 398 genotyped donors, about 80% fell in the genetic ancestry cluster associated with self-reported Caucasian donors. The study aimed to test whether cataloging public T cell receptors could reveal signatures of past pathogen exposure. The study profiled the T cell repertoires of some 610 subjects by immunosequencing and related them to cytomegalovirus serostatus. In addition to the first cohort of roughly 700 subjects, a separate validation cohort of 120 different subjects was used. The study combined high-throughput TCR immunosequencing, statistical association of individual TCRs with disease status, and machine learning to predict cytomegalovirus infection status. A later analysis re-examined previously published TCR beta repertoires from roughly 650 donors and added high-resolution HLA genotyping to investigate patterns of TCR occurrence. Rather than using new phenotypic data, the later analysis identified candidate immune exposures from TCR beta sequences and from how often those sequences occurred across donors. To decide whether each TCR beta V gene segment behaved as functional or pseudogenic, an earlier analysis of some 600 of the donors relied on high-throughput TCR beta sequencing. Alongside the repertoire data, information on donor age, sex, ethnicity and CMV serostatus was compiled. In a later genetic analysis, genome-wide SNP genotypes for about 65% of the 666 donors were used, and that subset was treated as a discovery cohort. Every repertoire in the discovery cohort had been generated on one and the same sequencing platform. Class I and class II HLA loci were covered by the typing at four-digit resolution. The number of donors typed differed by locus, with about 629-630 for A, B, C, DRB1 and DQB1, around 520 for DQA1, 606 for DPA1, and 472 for DPB1. About five DR-DQ haplotypes were treated as single units for association and clustering because of strong linkage in the cohort. Across some 400 genotyped donors of the cohort, an average of about 240,000 unique TCR beta nucleotide sequences per donor were sequenced, and about a sixth of those sequences were non-productive.

The library was produced with the immunoSEQ multiplex PCR assay. For the multiplex PCR, a mixture combining 60 forward primers for TCR Vbeta segments and 13 reverse primers for TCR Jbeta segments was used. A multiplex PCR assay on genomic DNA amplified the CDR3 region of rearranged TCR beta genes. Amplified TCR beta libraries were sequenced as 87-base-pair reads on the Illumina HiSeq System. The authors' pipeline ran thus. Across the roughly 640 repertoires, a later analysis counted roughly 77 million unique TCR beta chains, 9.5 million to 12 million of which were shared by at least two donors. Raw reads were error-corrected and collapsed into unique sequences with a nearest-neighbor algorithm that merged closely related sequences to remove PCR and sequencing errors. To assign V, D and J gene segments, CDR3 sequences were aligned to IMGT reference sequences. For a sequence to be retained, at least a six-nucleotide match to both a V gene segment and a J gene segment was required. A rearrangement counted as productive if the CDR3 had no stop codons and remained in frame with V and J, and every other rearrangement counted as non-productive. Following IMGT convention, CDR3 was defined as the stretch from the second conserved V-encoded cysteine to the conserved J-encoded phenylalanine. In an earlier analysis of more than 550 of the donors, sequences lacking an unambiguous match to a single V gene segment were excluded. In an earlier analysis of 587 of the donors, V segments were called functional above 56.7% productive rearrangements and were called segregating when the between-donor standard deviation exceeded 5%. To diagnose cytomegalovirus status from the catalog of TCR beta chain sequences, a statistical classification framework was built. V and J gene assignment, in a later analysis, came from comparing TCR nucleotide sequences with IMGT/GENE-DB human TR gene sequences. The TCRdist pipeline was used in a later analysis to assign CDR3 sequences and most-parsimonious VDJ recombination scenarios. In a later analysis, each TCR beta chain was defined by its CDR3 amino acid sequence together with its V-gene family, and reads without a unique V-gene family were excluded. In a later analysis, 500 to 650 highly shared, low-generation-probability nucleotide sequences were removed to address suspected cross-contamination and a sequencing artifact. A later analysis calculated a clonal expansion index for each public chain from normalized within-repertoire ranks of inferred template counts. In a later analysis, generation probabilities were computed using a VDJ recombination model fitted to out-of-frame rearrangements, and the results were checked against IGoR. In a later analysis, hypergeometric tests were used to score TCR-TCR, TCR-HLA and TCR-CMV co-occurrence, with a repertoire-size bias correction applied to TCR pairs. To estimate false discovery rates, a later analysis permuted the HLA or CMV assignments 20 times. In a later analysis, co-occurring TCRs were grouped using DBSCAN, with TCRdist sequence similarity added in when clustering inside HLA-allele-positive subsets. Repertoires with fewer than 30,000 or more than 120,000 public chains, plus five repertoires with anomalous nucleotide sharing, were excluded from co-occurrence clustering. This is the immuneACCESS table as TCRdb keeps it, with only in-frame sequences that have V and J called. A part of the clones is gone; compared with another copy, unresolved V genes explain less than half, and the rest is unexplained. The V and J calls and clone size come from that table; D and trimming were worked out from the DNA. Within this sample are about 140,000 clones, with 75% to 80% of them counted one time only. Of the sample, over 2% is held by the ten largest clones.

Worth noting for this clone: Its antigen remains undetermined. No much larger clone exists at a distance of one base, and base qualities are not known.

Paper-wide results and their limitations: The only immune exposure information available for the cohort was CMV serostatus. In a later analysis, around 17,000 TCR beta sequences were associated with specific HLA alleles at a false discovery rate of 0.05. A few of the identified cytomegalovirus-associated TCR beta chains were confirmed in vitro to be specific for cytomegalovirus antigens. A later analysis found that TCR association rates varied across HLA loci, with DRB1 alleles showing the most associated TCRs and HLA-C alleles the fewest. HLA typing was unavailable for some donors at each locus, so association tests used only the typed subset. In this cohort, only TCR beta chains were sequenced, and detectable features were limited by the absence of alpha or paired-chain data. A group of highly shared sequence variants was considered likely to be a technical artifact of the sequencing pipeline. Compared with equally common non-associated chains, HLA-associated TCR beta chains in a later analysis were more clonally expanded and had lower generation probabilities. Broadly in line with IMGT annotations, most TCR beta V segments showed up in productive rearrangements about 90% or about 30% of the time in an earlier analysis of under 700 of the donors. Because the 87-base-pair reads could not distinguish some IMGT-functional V segments, including TRBV6-2 and TRBV6-3, those segments were excluded. According to the authors, the approach could potentially be generalized to other disease states and immunological phenotypes. When HLA alleles, especially DR and DQ, strongly co-occurred, TCR associations were difficult to assign to individual alleles. According to a later analysis, most CMV-associated TCR beta chains appeared to be HLA-restricted, and the HLA associations seemed to be driven largely by CMV exposure. Cytomegalovirus status was reported to be diagnosed by the classifier with high specificity and sensitivity in both the original and validation cohorts. A later genetic analysis reported fewer N-insertions in productive TCRs among donors in an Asian-associated ancestry cluster than the roughly 720-donor mean. In the study, 150 to 200 TCR beta chains were listed as associated with cytomegalovirus. A further reported finding was that TCR beta sequences accurately predicted the HLA-A and HLA-B alleles for most subjects in the first cohort. An association between a missense DCLRE1C variant and V-gene and J-gene trimming of TCR beta chains was found in a later genetic analysis and replicated in an independent cohort. Several of the top co-occurrence clusters appeared to be linked to parvovirus B19, influenza, CMV and Epstein-Barr virus, according to a later analysis. The earlier analysis of some 540 of the donors excluded some 15 rarely observed V segments, including chromosome 9 orphons, because counts were too low. Correlated functional status among segregating V segments might reflect linkage disequilibrium, but an unknown experimental factor could not be ruled out. Across donors, most TCR sequences were observed very rarely, whereas some public TCRs were present in many individuals. Sequencing depth was assumed to be roughly uniform across donors in the presence/absence analyses, though that assumption may not hold.

In total, roughly 710 healthy bone marrow donors made up the cohort. At the time of sampling, all cohort members were nominally healthy, though unrecorded immune exposures were likely present. The donor was CMV seronegative and was included in the group of 352 seronegative cohort members. Every donor gave a peripheral blood sample, and the peripheral blood mononuclear cells from that sample were used for TCR beta sequencing. The Qiagen DNeasy Blood Extraction Kit was used to extract genomic DNA from the blood cell samples. V and J are truncated by 1 base and 3 bases respectively, leaving an intervening sequence of 12 bases. CDR1 and CDR2 were assigned from the germline V gene (reference sequence) as LNHDA and SQIVND. Spanning cysteine to phenylalanine, the CDR3 consists of 16 amino acids. The read is trimmed to its CDR3 DNA, 48 bases read in frame from base 1.

In this chain, TRBV19 is recombined with TRBJ2-2; the D gene remains uncertain. The sample comprised PBMCs. This TCR was recovered from a man aged 25 to 40 in good health and CMV-seronegative. The bases read TGTGCCAGTAGTATAGCCCCCCGCACATACACCGGGGAGCTGTTTTTT. Its protein reads: CASSIAPRTYTGELFF.